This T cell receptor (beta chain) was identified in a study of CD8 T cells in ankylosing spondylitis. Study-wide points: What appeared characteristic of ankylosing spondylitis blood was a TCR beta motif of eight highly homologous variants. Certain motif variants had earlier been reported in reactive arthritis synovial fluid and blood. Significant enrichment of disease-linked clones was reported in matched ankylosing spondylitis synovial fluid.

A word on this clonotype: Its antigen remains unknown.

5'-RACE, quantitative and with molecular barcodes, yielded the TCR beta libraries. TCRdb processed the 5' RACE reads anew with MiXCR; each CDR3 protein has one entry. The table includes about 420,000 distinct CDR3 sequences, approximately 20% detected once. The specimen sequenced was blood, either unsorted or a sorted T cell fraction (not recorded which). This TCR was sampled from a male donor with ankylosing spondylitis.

CDR3 protein: CSAREGTGGVEAFF. CDR3 in DNA: TGCAGTGCTAGAGAAGGGACAGGGGGCGTCGAAGCTTTCTTT. The rearrangement uses TRBV20-1 and TRBJ1-1; 12 bases map to TRBD1. Germline values: CDR1 DFQATT, CDR2 SNEGSKA (reference sequence). J was trimmed by 8 bases and V by 0 bases; bases with no gene match: 4. This CDR3 is built from 14 residues.